Listed below are T cell receptor beta chains from one sample, sequenced in a study of OX40 agonist ivuxolimab in advanced cancers. TCRdb's table, derived via immunoSEQ multiplex PCR, lists solely in-frame clones and lacks some. The table includes fewer than 45,000 clones, approximately 80% detected once. Source: CD4+ or CD8+ T cells sorted from blood, taken in a trial of the OX40 agonist ivuxolimab. The source of these receptors is an adult with an advanced solid tumor such as melanoma, head and neck, liver or kidney cancer. Both conserved end residues are part of each CDR3. Fields, in order: clone size, J gene, V gene, D gene, CDR3 DNA, CDR3 protein. A D gene is named only where the DNA matches it firmly. Size is stated for part of the rows, as once, few or many counts, or as a class when the clone is expanded.

abundance: many
j_gene: TRBJ2-1
v_gene: TRBV6-4
d_gene: TRBD2
CDR3nt: TGTGCCAGCAGTGTACTAGCGGGAGAAGGGTATGAGCAGTTCTTC
CDR3aa: CASSVLAGEGYEQFF

abundance: .
j_gene: TRBJ1-4
v_gene: TRBV28
d_gene: .
CDR3nt: TGTGCCAGCAGACCTCTGGAGGCAACTAATGAAAAACTGTTTTTT
CDR3aa: CASRPLEATNEKLFF

abundance: .
j_gene: TRBJ2-1
v_gene: TRBV7-9
d_gene: TRBD2
CDR3nt: TGTGCCAGCAGCTTTGGACTAGCGGGAGGTTCCCGGGAGCATGAGCAGTTCTTC
CDR3aa: CASSFGLAGGSREHEQFF

abundance: .
j_gene: TRBJ2-1
v_gene: TRBV9
d_gene: .
CDR3nt: TGTGCCAGCAGCGCGGGGGGACAGGCTTACAATGAGCAGTTCTTC
CDR3aa: CASSAGGQAYNEQFF

abundance: .
j_gene: TRBJ2-7
v_gene: TRBV28
d_gene: .
CDR3nt: TGTGCCAGCAGTTTATGGAGGGCCTACGAGCAGTACTTC
CDR3aa: CASSLWRAYEQYF

abundance: few
j_gene: TRBJ2-6
v_gene: TRBV9
d_gene: .
CDR3nt: TGTGCCAGCAGCGTAGCTTGGGGGCCCGGGGCCAACGTCCTGACTTTC
CDR3aa: CASSVAWGPGANVLTF

abundance: .
j_gene: TRBJ1-2
v_gene: TRBV6-1
d_gene: TRBD1
CDR3nt: TGTGCCAGCAGACCAGGACAGGGACCAAACTATGGCTACACCTTC
CDR3aa: CASRPGQGPNYGYTF

abundance: .
j_gene: TRBJ2-7
v_gene: TRBV6-5
d_gene: .
CDR3nt: TGTGCCAGCAGTTACTCGATGGGGACCCTCTACGAGCAGTACTTC
CDR3aa: CASSYSMGTLYEQYF

abundance: once
j_gene: TRBJ2-3
v_gene: TRBV7-9
d_gene: .
CDR3nt: TGTGCCAGCAGCTTTCCGAAGCGGGCCCCCACAGATACGCAGTATTTT
CDR3aa: CASSFPKRAPTDTQYF

abundance: .
j_gene: TRBJ1-2
v_gene: TRBV11-2
d_gene: .
CDR3nt: TGTGCCAGCAGCTTAGTGGGCCTTAACTATGGCTACACCTTC
CDR3aa: CASSLVGLNYGYTF

abundance: .
j_gene: TRBJ2-7
v_gene: TRBV2
d_gene: .
CDR3nt: TGTGCCAGCAGTGAGGGCTCAGGGTTCTACGAGCAGTACTTC
CDR3aa: CASSEGSGFYEQYF

abundance: .
j_gene: TRBJ2-1
v_gene: TRBV28
d_gene: TRBD2
CDR3nt: TGTGCCAGCAGTTGGCTAGCGGGGCTCAATGAGCAGTTCTTC
CDR3aa: CASSWLAGLNEQFF

abundance: .
j_gene: TRBJ1-5
v_gene: TRBV6-6
d_gene: .
CDR3nt: TGTGCCAGCAGGGCGGAGGACGGGGGAGCCCAGCATTTT
CDR3aa: CASRAEDGGAQHF

abundance: .
j_gene: TRBJ2-7
v_gene: TRBV11-3
d_gene: TRBD1
CDR3nt: TGTGCCAGCAGCTTTCAGGGGGCCTTAGACGCCGAGCAGTACTTC
CDR3aa: CASSFQGALDAEQYF

abundance: .
j_gene: TRBJ2-7
v_gene: TRBV28
d_gene: .
CDR3nt: TGTGCCAGCAGCCCGACCGCAAGCGGTGCCTACGAGCAGTACTTC
CDR3aa: CASSPTASGAYEQYF

abundance: .
j_gene: TRBJ2-1
v_gene: TRBV30
d_gene: TRBD1
CDR3nt: TGTGCCTGGAGTGGGGACAGGAACTACAATGAGCAGTTCTTC
CDR3aa: CAWSGDRNYNEQFF

abundance: .
j_gene: TRBJ2-3
v_gene: TRBV6-4
d_gene: .
CDR3nt: TGTGCCAGCAGTGACGGGGCAGGGGCCTTCACAGATACGCAGTATTTT
CDR3aa: CASSDGAGAFTDTQYF

abundance: .
j_gene: TRBJ1-6
v_gene: TRBV27
d_gene: TRBD1
CDR3nt: TGTGCCAGCAGTTACGGGACAGGAGGTTCACCCCTCCACTTT
CDR3aa: CASSYGTGGSPLHF

abundance: .
j_gene: TRBJ1-5
v_gene: TRBV28
d_gene: .
CDR3nt: TGTGCCAGCAGTTTAAATTGGGACAATAGTATGCCCCAGCATTTT
CDR3aa: CASSLNWDNSMPQHF

abundance: .
j_gene: TRBJ1-5
v_gene: TRBV6-1
d_gene: .
CDR3nt: TGTGCCAGCAGTGAAGCGCTGGCGGGATATCAGCCCCAGCATTTT
CDR3aa: CASSEALAGYQPQHF

abundance: once
j_gene: TRBJ2-7
v_gene: TRBV28
d_gene: .
CDR3nt: TGTGCCAGCAGTTGGGACAACTACGAGCAGTACTTC
CDR3aa: CASSWDNYEQYF

abundance: .
j_gene: TRBJ1-2
v_gene: TRBV11-2
d_gene: .
CDR3nt: TGTGCCAGCAGCTTATATGGAGGCCTTAACTATGGCTACACCTTC
CDR3aa: CASSLYGGLNYGYTF

abundance: .
j_gene: TRBJ1-1
v_gene: TRBV15
d_gene: .
CDR3nt: TGTGCCACCAGCAGAGATCGGTTGGGGGGCTCTGAAGCTTTCTTT
CDR3aa: CATSRDRLGGSEAFF

abundance: once
j_gene: TRBJ2-7
v_gene: TRBV4-1
d_gene: .
CDR3nt: TGCGCCAGCAGCCAAGATGGGGTGGCGGCCTCCTACGAGCAGTACTTC
CDR3aa: CASSQDGVAASYEQYF

abundance: .
j_gene: TRBJ2-1
v_gene: TRBV7-9
d_gene: .
CDR3nt: TGTGCCAGCCCGGACTACCTTAATGAGCAGTTCTTC
CDR3aa: CASPDYLNEQFF